The rows below give T cell receptor beta chains drawn from one sample of a study of blood T cell repertoires in COVID-19. Only in-frame clones appear in the TCRdb table, and some are missing; sequencing was by immunoSEQ multiplex PCR. The data show 290,000 or so clones, approximately 80% seen once. Sequencing input: PBMCs or T cells enriched from blood (not recorded which). All receptors derive from a man between 40 and 49 years old who had been exposed to COVID-19. The CDR3 runs from the conserved cysteine through the conserved F or W.

V gene | CDR3 protein
TRBV7-6 | CASSLASVKSINEQFF
TRBV7-9 | CASLWGQGLETQYF
TRBV6-5 | CASSRKDREPQHF
TRBV27 | CASSWTGWTEAFF
TRBV27 | CASSLSRGNYGYTF
TRBV10-3 | CAISEPWTNLNNEQFF
TRBV5-1 | CASSLYGRGSSGNTIYF
TRBV4-2 | CASSQSVGALNTEAFF
TRBV5-6 | CASSPPRNRNQPQHF
TRBV10-1 | CASSEVGRNRGELFF
TRBV18 | CASSLTQLRDTANEKLFF
TRBV27 | CASSPGQSVGKLFF
TRBV11-3 | CASSWGEGLNEQFF
TRBV18 | CASSLGGGQAFF
TRBV4-1 | CASSQDVRGGEEKLFF
TRBV5-1 | CASSLSGSSYQPQHF
TRBV4-1 | CASSPQNDRGGSPLHF
TRBV6-2/TRBV6-3 | CASSFRGLAGHIQYF
TRBV18 | CASSPGQARYNEQFF
TRBV25-1 | CASSRVPTGELFF
TRBV12-3/TRBV12-4 | CASSLRGTSEAFF
TRBV15 | CATSREGSAGYGYTF
TRBV7-9 | CASRRLEAALEQFF
TRBV30 | CAWSAQFNEKLFF